Below are 5 T cell receptor beta chains sequenced from a single sample in a study of cytomegalovirus exposure and HLA in healthy donors. 13 Jbeta primers and 60 Vbeta primers were used for the PCR. The assay was immunoSEQ multiplex PCR, and TCRdb's table has in-frame clones only and misses some. The data contain around 150,000 clones, around 78% of them singletons. The sequenced sample was PBMCs. All receptors come from a woman aged 40 to 49 in good health and CMV-seronegative.

The rearrangement joins TRBV7-8 to TRBJ1-3, with D tentatively TRBD1 (5 bases). V was shortened by 1 base and J by 2 bases, with 15 bases between the two germline ends. Germline V gene lookup returns CDR1 SGHVS and CDR2 FQNEAQ. This CDR3 region has 17 residues. CDR3 sequence (DNA): TGTGCCAGCAGCTTAGTTGCAGCCCTAGGGGCTGGAAACACCATATATTTT. This sequence encodes CASSLVAALGAGNTIYF.

J is TRBJ1-1 and V is TRBV28; the D gene is possibly TRBD1 (5 bases). Germline CDR1 MDHEN, CDR2 SYDVKM. Trimming took 8 bases from V and 11 from J, leaving 18 bases between them. This CDR3 contains 12 residues. CDR3 region: CASHPYIGVAFF. CDR3 sequence (DNA): TGTGCCAGCCACCCCTATATAGGGGTGGCTTTCTTT.

V is TRBV4-1 and J is TRBJ2-7; 9 positions match TRBD1. The CDR3 sequence is 15 residues long. Germline values: CDR1 MGHRA, CDR2 YSYEKL. The V segment lost 3 bases and the J segment 3 bases; nucleotides outside the gene matches: 6. The CDR3 sequence is CASSQAGTGFYEQYF. CDR3 nucleotides: TGCGCCAGCAGCCAGGCCGGGACAGGGTTCTACGAGCAGTACTTC.

This clone has more than one count but fewer than ten. The chain combines TRBV5-6 with TRBJ2-3; maybe TRBD1 (6 bases). The V end lost 4 bases, the J end lost 0 bases, and 12 bases lay between the germline ends. From germline, CDR1 is SGHDT and CDR2 YYEEEE. The CDR3 consists of 15 residues. CDR3 in amino acids: CASSARGHSTDTQYF. CDR3 bases: TGTGCCAGCAGCGCGAGGGGACATAGCACAGATACGCAGTATTTT. Complete variable domain (other parts from reference TRBV5-6 and TRBJ2-3): DAGVTQSPTHLIKTRGQQVTLRCSPKSGHDTVSWYQQALGQGPQFIFQYYEEEERQRGNFPDRFSGHQFPNYSSELNVNALLLGDSALYLCASSARGHSTDTQYFGPGTRLTVL.

Here the CDR3 DNA reads TGTGCCAGAAGCTCCGCCGGACAGGGAGTGCCCGGAAACACCATATATTTT. It yields the protein CARSSAGQGVPGNTIYF. The chain couples TRBV5-3 to TRBJ1-3; 8 bases map to TRBD1. TRBV5-3 is given ORF status, its function remaining uncertain. Trimming cost V 3 bases and J 4 bases; bases outside gene matches: 12. This CDR3 comprises 17 residues.